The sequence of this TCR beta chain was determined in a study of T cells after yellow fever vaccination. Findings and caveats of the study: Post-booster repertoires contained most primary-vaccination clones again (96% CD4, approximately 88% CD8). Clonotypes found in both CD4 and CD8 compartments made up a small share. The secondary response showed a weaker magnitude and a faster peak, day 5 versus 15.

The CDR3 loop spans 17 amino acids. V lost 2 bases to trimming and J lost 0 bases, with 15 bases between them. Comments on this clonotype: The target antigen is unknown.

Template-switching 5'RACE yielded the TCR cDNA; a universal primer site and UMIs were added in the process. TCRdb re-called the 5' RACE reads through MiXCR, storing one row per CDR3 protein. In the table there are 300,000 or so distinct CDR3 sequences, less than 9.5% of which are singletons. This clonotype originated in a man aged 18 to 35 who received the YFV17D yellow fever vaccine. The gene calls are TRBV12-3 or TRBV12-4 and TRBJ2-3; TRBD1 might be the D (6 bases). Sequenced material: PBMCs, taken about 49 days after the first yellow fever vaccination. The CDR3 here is CASSLSQGGTSTDTQYF. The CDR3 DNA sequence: TGTGCCAGCAGTTTATCCCAAGGGGGTACTAGCACAGATACGCAGTATTTT.